The 3 T cell receptor beta chains in this list originate from one sample, sequenced in a study of radiation and T cells in renal cell carcinoma. Time point here: blood 4 weeks post-SBRT, at nephrectomy. Treatment indicated: 15 Gy SBRT to primary tumor, nephrectomy 4 weeks later. Method: immunoSEQ multiplex PCR; TCRdb's copy keeps in-frame clones and lacks some. The table shows over 85,000 clones, with roughly 80% occurring only once. The specimen comprised blood, sampled from a patient whose treatment included radiotherapy and nephrectomy. These receptors were obtained from a man aged 50-60 years with renal cell carcinoma.

The chain has TRBV30 and TRBJ2-5; 7 positions agree with TRBD1. CDR1 GTSNPN and CDR2 SVGIG come from the germline V gene (reference sequence). The CDR3 totals 14 residues. J gave up 5 bases and V 2 bases, and 8 bases lay outside the gene matches. CDR3 in amino acids: CAWSPQGLGETQYF. CDR3 DNA sequence: TGTGCCTGGAGTCCACAGGGGCTGGGGGAGACCCAGTACTTC.

This CDR3 reads CASRRGGINTGELFF. The CDR3 DNA reads as TGTGCCAGCCGAAGAGGGGGGATTAACACCGGGGAGCTGTTTTTT. The rearrangement joins TRBV18 to TRBJ2-2, with D possibly called TRBD1 or TRBD2 (6 bases each). The V and J ends lost 8 bases and 2 bases respectively, with 15 bases between them. CDR1 is KGHSH and CDR2 is LQKENI in the germline V gene. CDR3 size: 15 residues.

Written as DNA, the CDR3 is TGCGCCAGCAGCTTGGCCACCAACTACGAGCAGTACTTC. Its protein product is CASSLATNYEQYF. The chain joins TRBV5-1 to TRBJ2-7; D unresolved. V was clipped by 0 bases and J by 3 bases, with 7 bases between them. CDR1 and CDR2 (germline): SGHRS, YFSETQ. There are 13 residues in the CDR3.